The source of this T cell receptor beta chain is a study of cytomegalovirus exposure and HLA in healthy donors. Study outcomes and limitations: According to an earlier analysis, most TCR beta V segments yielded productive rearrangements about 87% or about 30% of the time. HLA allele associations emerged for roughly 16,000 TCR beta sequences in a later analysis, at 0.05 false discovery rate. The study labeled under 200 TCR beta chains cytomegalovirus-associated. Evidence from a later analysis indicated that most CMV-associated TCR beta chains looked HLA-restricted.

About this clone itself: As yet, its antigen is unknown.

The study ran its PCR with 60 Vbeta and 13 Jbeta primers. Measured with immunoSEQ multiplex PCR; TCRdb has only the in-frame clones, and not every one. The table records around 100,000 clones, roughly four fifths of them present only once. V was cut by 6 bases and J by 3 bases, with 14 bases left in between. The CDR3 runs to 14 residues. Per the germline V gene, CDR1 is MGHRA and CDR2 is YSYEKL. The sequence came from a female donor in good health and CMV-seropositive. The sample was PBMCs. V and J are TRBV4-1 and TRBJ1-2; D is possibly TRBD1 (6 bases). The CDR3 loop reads CASRQGGGDYGYTF. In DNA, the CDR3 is TGCGCCAGCAGACAGGGCGGGGGCGACTATGGCTACACCTTC.